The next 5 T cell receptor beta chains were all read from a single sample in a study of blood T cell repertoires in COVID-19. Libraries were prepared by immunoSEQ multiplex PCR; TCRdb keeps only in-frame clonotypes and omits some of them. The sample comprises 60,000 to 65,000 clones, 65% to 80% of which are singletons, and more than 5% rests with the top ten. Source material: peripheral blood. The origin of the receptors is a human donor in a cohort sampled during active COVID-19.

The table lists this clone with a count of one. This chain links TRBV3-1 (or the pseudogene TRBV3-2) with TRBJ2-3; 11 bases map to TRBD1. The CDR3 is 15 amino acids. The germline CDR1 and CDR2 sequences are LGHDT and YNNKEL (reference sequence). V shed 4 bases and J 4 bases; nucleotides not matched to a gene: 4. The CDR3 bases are TGTGCCAGCAGCCTCTGGACAGGGGGCCCAGATACGCAGTATTTT. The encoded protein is CASSLWTGGPDTQYF.

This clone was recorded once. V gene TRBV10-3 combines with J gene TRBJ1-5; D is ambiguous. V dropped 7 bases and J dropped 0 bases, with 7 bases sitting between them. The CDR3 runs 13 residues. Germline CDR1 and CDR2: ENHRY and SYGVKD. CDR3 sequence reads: CAITQNSNQPQHF. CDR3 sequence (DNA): TGTGCCATCACCCAAAATAGCAATCAGCCCCAGCATTTT.

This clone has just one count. The CDR3 DNA follows: TGTGCCAGCAGTGCCCGGGACAGGGATCCCGAGCAGTACTTC. Amino acids: CASSARDRDPEQYF. The rearrangement links TRBV2 to TRBJ2-7, with TRBD1 matching over 9 bases. The germline V gene encodes CDR1 SNHLY and CDR2 FYNNEI. This CDR3 has 14 amino acids. With V trimmed by 4 bases and J by 6 bases, 7 bases remained unmatched.

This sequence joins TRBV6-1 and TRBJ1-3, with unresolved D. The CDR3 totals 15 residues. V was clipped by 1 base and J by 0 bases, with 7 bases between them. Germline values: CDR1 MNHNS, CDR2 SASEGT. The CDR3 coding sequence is TGTGCCAGCAGTGAAGAGACTAGCTCTGGAAACACCATATATTTT. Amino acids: CASSEETSSGNTIYF.

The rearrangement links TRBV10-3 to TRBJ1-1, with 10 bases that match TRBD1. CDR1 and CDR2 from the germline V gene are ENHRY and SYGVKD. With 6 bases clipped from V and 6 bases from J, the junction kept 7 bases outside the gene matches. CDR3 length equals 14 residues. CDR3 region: CAISPGQGMAEAFF. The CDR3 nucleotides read TGTGCCATCAGCCCGGGACAGGGGATGGCTGAAGCTTTCTTT.